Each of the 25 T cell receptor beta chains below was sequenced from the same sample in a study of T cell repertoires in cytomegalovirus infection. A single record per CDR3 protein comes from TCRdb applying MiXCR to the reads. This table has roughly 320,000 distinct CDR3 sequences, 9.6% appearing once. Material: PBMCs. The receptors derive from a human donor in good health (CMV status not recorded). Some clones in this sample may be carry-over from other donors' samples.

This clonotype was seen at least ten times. Here the CDR3 DNA reads TGTGCCAGCAGCCCAGGGGGTCAGTATGGCTACACCTTC. It is translated as CASSPGGQYGYTF. The chain couples TRBV7-3 to TRBJ1-2; 7 bases are a match to TRBD1. Trimming cost V 5 bases and J 5 bases; bases outside gene matches: 5. The CDR3 extends over 13 amino acids. Germline V gene data show CDR1 as SGHTA and CDR2 as FQGTGA.

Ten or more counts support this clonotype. The CDR3 DNA sequence: TGTGCCAGCAGTCCTAGAACAGGGGGCGTGGGGTCACCCCTCCACTTT. Amino acids: CASSPRTGGVGSPLHF. The chain links TRBV28 to TRBJ1-6; 9 nucleotides agree with TRBD1. This CDR3 region has 16 residues. Germline CDR1 is MDHEN and CDR2 is SYDVKM. After removal of 5 bases from V and 10 bases from J, the junction contained 12 bases not matched to a gene.

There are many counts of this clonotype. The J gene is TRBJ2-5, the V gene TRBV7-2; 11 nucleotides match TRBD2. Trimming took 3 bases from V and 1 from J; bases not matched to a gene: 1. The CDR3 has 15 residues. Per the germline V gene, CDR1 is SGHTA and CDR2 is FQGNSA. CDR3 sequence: CASSLTSGVQETQYF. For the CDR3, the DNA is TGTGCCAGCAGCTTGACTAGCGGGGTCCAAGAGACCCAGTACTTC.

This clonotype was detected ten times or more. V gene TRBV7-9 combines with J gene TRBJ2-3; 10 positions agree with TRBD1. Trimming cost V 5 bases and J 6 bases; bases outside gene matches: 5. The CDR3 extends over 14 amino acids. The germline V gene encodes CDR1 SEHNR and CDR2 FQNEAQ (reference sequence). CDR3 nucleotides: TGTGCCAGCAGCAGACAGGGGGCAAAGGATACGCAGTATTTT. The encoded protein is CASSRQGAKDTQYF.

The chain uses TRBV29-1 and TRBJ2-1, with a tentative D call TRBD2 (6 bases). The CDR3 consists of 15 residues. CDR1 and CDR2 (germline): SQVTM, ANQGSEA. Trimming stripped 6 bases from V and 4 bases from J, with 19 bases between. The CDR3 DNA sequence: TGCAGCGTCGAGGGACGGGGGAACGGGTACAATGAGCAGTTCTTC. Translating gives CSVEGRGNGYNEQFF.

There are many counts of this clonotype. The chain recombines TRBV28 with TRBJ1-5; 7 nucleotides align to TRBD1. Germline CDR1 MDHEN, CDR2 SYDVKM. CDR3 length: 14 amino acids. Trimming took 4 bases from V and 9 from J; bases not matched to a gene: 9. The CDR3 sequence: CASSSTGKGLPQHF. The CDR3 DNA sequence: TGTGCCAGCAGTTCGACAGGGAAGGGGCTGCCCCAGCATTTT.

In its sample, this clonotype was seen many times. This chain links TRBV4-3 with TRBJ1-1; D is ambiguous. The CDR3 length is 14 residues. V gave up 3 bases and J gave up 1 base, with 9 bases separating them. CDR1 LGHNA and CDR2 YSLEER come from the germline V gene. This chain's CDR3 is CASSQDPGNTEAFF. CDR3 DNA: TGCGCCAGCAGCCAGGACCCAGGGAACACTGAAGCTTTCTTT.

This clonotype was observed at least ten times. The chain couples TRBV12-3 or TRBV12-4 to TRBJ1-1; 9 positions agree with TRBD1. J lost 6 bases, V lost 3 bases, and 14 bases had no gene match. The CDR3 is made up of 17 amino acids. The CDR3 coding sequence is TGTGCCAGCAGTTTCCCTCCTCCAGGGACAGGGAAGGCTGAAGCTTTCTTT. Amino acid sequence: CASSFPPPGTGKAEAFF.

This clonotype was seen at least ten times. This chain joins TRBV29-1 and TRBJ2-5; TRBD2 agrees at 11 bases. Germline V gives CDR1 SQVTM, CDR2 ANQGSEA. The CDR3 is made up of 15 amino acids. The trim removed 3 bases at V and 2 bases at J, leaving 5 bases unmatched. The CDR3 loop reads CSVDRASGGQETQYF. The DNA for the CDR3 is TGCAGCGTTGATCGGGCTAGCGGGGGGCAAGAGACCCAGTACTTC.

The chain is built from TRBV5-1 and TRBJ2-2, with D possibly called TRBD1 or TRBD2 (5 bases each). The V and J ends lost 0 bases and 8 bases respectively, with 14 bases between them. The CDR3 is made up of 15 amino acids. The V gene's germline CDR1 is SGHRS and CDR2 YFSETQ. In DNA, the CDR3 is TGCGCCAGCAGCTTGGATACCGGGGCCAAGGGGGAGCTGTTTTTT. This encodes CASSLDTGAKGELFF. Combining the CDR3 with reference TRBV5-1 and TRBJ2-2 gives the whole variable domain KAGVTQTPRYLIKTRGQQVTLSCSPISGHRSVSWYQQTPGQGLQFLFEYFSETQRNKGNFPGRFSGRQFSNSRSEMNVSTLELGDSALYLCASSLDTGAKGELFFGEGSRLTVL.

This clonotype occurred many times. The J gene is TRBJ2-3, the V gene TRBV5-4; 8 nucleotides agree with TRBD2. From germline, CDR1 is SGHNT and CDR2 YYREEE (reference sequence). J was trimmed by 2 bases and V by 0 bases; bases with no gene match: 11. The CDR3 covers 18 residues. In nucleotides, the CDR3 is TGTGCCAGCAGCTTGGCGGTCCTCAGCGGGGGTTTCACAGATACGCAGTATTTT. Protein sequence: CASSLAVLSGGFTDTQYF.

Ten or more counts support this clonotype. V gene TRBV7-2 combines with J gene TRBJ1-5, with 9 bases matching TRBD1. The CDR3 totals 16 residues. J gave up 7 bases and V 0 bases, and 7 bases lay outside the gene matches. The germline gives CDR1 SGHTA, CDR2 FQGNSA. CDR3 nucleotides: TGTGCCAGCAGCTTAGCGGGACAGGGTGTATGGCAGCCCCAGCATTTT. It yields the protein CASSLAGQGVWQPQHF.

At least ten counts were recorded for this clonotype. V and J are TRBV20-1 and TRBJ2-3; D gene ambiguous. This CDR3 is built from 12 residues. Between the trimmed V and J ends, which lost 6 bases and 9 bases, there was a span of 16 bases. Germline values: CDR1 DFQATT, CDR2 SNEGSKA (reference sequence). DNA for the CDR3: TGCAGTGCCCCCTCCGGCAGCGAAACGCAGTATTTT. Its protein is CSAPSGSETQYF.

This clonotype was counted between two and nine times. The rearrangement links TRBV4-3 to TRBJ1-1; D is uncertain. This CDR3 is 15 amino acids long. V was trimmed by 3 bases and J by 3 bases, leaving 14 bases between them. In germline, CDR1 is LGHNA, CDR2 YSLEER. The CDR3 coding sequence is TGCGCCAGCAGCCATAATACAATGTCGGACACTGAAGCTTTCTTT. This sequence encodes CASSHNTMSDTEAFF.

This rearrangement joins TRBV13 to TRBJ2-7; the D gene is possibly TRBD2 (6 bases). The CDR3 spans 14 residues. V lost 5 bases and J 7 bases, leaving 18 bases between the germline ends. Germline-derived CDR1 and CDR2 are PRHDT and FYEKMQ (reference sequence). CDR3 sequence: CASSLGLRLREQYF. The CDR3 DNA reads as TGTGCCAGCAGCCTGGGACTGAGGTTGAGGGAGCAGTACTTC.

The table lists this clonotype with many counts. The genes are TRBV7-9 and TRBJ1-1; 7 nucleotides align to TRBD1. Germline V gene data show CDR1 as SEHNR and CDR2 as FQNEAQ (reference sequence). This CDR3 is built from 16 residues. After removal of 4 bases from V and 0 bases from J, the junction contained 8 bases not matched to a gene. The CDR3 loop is CASSSPRGGMNTEAFF. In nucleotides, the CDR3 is TGTGCCAGCAGCTCTCCCAGGGGGGGAATGAACACTGAAGCTTTCTTT. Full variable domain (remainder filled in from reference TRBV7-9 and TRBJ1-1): DTGVSQNPRHKITKRGQNVTFRCDPISEHNRLYWYRQTLGQGPEFLTYFQNEAQLEKSRLLSDRFSAERPKGSFSTLEIQRTEQGDSAMYLCASSSPRGGMNTEAFFGQGTRLTVV.

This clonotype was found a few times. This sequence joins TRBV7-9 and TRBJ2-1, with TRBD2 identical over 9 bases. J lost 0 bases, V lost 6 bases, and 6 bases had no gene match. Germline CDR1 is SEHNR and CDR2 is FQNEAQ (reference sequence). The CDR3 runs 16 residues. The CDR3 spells CASSFSGGSSYNEQFF. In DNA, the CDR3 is TGTGCCAGCAGTTTCAGCGGGGGGAGCTCCTACAATGAGCAGTTCTTC. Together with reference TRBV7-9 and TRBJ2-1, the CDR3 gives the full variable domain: DTGVSQNPRHKITKRGQNVTFRCDPISEHNRLYWYRQTLGQGPEFLTYFQNEAQLEKSRLLSDRFSAERPKGSFSTLEIQRTEQGDSAMYLCASSFSGGSSYNEQFFGPGTRLTVL.

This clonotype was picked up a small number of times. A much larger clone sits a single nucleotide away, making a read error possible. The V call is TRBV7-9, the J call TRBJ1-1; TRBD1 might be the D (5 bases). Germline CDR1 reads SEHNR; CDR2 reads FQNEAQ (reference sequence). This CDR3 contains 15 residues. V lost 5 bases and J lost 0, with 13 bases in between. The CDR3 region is CASSPRQSMNTEAFF. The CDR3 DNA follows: TGTGCCAGCAGCCCAAGACAGTCCATGAACACTGAAGCTTTCTTT.

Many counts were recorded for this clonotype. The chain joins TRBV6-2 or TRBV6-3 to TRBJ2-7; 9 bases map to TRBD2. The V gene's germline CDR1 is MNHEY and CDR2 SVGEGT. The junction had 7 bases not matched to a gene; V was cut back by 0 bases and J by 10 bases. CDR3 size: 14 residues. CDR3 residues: CASSYSSLAGRQYV. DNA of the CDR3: TGTGCCAGCAGTTACTCGTCGCTAGCGGGGAGACAGTACGTC.

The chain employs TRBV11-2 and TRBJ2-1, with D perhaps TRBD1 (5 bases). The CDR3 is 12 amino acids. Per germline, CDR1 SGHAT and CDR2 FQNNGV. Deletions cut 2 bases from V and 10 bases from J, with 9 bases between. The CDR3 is CASSLSRVEQFF. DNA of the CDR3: TGTGCCAGCAGCTTAAGCAGGGTCGAGCAGTTCTTC.

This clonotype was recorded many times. The CDR3 spells CASSSGGTTNEKLFF. CDR3 nucleotide sequence: TGTGCCAGCAGCTCAGGGGGCACAACTAATGAAAAACTGTTTTTT. The genes are TRBV14 and TRBJ1-4, with 8 bases fitting TRBD1. The CDR3 loop spans 15 amino acids. CDR1 is SGHDN, CDR2 FVKESK, per germline. V lost 5 bases, J lost 0 bases, and 2 bases stayed unmatched.

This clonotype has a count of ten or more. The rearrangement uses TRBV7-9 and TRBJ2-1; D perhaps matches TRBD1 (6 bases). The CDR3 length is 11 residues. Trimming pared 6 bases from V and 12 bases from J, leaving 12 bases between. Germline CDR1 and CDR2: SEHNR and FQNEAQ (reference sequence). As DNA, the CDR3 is TGTGCCAGCAGTGGGGGCATCAGGCAGTTCTTC. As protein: CASSGGIRQFF.

The CDR3 bases are TGTGCCAGCAGCGAAGCGGGACAGGGCGTCGGTTCACCCCTCCACTTT. Protein sequence: CASSEAGQGVGSPLHF. J is TRBJ1-6 and V is TRBV28; 9 bases line up with TRBD1. The CDR3 length is 16 residues. V was clipped by 6 bases and J by 9 bases; unmatched bases: 12. Germline V lookup: CDR1 MDHEN, CDR2 SYDVKM.

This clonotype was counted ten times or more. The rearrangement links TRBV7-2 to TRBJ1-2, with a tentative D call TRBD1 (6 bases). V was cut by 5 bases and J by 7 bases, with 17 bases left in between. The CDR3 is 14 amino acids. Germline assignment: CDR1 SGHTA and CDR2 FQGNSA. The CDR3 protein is CASSPGTLPFGYTF. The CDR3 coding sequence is TGTGCCAGCAGCCCTGGGACATTACCCTTTGGCTACACCTTC.

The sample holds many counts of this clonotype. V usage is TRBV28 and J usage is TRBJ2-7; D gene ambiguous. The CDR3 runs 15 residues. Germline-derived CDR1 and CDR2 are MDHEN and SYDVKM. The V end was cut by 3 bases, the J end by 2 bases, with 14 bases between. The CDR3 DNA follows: TGTGCCAGCAGTTTCCAAGGGCAGCCACCCTACGAGCAGTACGTC. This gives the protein CASSFQGQPPYEQYV.